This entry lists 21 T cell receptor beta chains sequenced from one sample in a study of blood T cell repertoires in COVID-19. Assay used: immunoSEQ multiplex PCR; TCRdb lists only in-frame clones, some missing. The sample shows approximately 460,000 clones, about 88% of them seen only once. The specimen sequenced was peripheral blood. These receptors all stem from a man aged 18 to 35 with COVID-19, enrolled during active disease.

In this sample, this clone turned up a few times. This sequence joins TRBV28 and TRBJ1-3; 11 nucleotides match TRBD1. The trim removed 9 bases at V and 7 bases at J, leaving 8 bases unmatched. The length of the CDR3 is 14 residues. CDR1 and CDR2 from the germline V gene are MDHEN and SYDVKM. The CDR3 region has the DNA TGTGCCAGGGACAGGGGGCTTGGTCCCAACACCATATATTTT. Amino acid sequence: CARDRGLGPNTIYF.

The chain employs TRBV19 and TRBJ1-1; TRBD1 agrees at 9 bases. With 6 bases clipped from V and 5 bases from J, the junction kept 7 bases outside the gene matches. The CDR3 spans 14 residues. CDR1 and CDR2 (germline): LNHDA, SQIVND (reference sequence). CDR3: CASRKQGAETEAFF. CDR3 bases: TGTGCCAGTAGGAAACAGGGGGCGGAGACTGAAGCTTTCTTT. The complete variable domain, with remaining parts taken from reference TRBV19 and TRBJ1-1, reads DGGITQSPKYLFRKEGQNVTLSCEQNLNHDAMYWYRQDPGQGLRLIYYSQIVNDFQKGDIAEGYSVSREKKESFPLTVTSAQKNPTAFYLCASRKQGAETEAFFGQGTRLTVV.

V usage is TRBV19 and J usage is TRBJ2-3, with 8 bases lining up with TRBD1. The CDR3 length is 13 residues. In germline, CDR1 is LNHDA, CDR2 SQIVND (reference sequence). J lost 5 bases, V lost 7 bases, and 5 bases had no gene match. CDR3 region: CASTQGAGDTQYF. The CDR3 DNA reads TGTGCCAGTACCCAGGGGGCAGGAGATACGCAGTATTTT.

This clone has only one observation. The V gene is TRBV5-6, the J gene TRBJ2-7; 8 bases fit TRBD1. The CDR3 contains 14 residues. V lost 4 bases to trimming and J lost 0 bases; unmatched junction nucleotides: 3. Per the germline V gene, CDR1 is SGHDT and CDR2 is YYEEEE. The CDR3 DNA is TGTGCCAGCAGCGCGACAGGGGACTCCTACGAGCAGTACTTC. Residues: CASSATGDSYEQYF.

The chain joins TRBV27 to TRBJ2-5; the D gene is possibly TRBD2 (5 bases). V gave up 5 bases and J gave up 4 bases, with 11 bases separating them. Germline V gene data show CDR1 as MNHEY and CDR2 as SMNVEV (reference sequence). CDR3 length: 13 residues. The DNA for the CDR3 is TGTGCCAGCAGTCCTTGGGCGGGAGAGACCCAGTACTTC. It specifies CASSPWAGETQYF.

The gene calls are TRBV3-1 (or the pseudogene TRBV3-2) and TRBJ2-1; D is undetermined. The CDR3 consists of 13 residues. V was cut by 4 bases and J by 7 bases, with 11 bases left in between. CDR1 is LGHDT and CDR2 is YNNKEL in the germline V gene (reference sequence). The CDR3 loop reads CASSLKPRNEQFF. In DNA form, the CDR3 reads TGTGCCAGCAGCCTAAAACCTCGGAATGAGCAGTTCTTC.

The CDR3 here is CASSFWGENEQFF. CDR3 nucleotides: TGTGCCAGCAGCTTTTGGGGGGAAAATGAGCAGTTCTTC. V is TRBV5-5 and J is TRBJ2-1; D is possibly TRBD2 (6 bases). Germline assignment: CDR1 SGHKS and CDR2 YYEKEE (reference sequence). This CDR3 has 13 residues. Trimming pared 2 bases from V and 7 bases from J, leaving 10 bases between.

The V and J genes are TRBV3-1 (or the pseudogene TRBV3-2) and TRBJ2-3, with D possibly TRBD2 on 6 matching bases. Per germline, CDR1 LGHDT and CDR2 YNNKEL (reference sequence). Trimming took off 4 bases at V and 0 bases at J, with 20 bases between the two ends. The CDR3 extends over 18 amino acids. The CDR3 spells CASSLRVWGEVSTDTQYF. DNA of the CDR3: TGTGCCAGCAGCCTGAGAGTATGGGGGGAGGTGAGCACAGATACGCAGTATTTT.

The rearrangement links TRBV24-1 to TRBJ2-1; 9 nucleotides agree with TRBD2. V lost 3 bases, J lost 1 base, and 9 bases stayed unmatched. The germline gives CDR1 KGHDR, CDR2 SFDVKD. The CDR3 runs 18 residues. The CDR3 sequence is CATSDPKSSGSSYNEQFF. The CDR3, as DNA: TGTGCCACCAGTGATCCCAAGAGTAGCGGGAGTTCCTACAATGAGCAGTTCTTC.

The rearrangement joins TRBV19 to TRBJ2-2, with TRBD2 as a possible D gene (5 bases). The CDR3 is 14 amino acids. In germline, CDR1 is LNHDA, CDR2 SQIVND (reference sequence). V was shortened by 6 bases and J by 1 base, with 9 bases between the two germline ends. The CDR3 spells CASRDGVNTGELFF. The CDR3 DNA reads TGTGCCAGTAGGGACGGGGTGAACACCGGGGAGCTGTTTTTT.

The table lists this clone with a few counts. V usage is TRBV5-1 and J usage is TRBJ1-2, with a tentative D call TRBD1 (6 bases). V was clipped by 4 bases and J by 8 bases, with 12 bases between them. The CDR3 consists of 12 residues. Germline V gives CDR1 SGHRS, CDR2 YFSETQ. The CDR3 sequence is CASSAGQRGYTF. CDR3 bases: TGCGCCAGCAGCGCCGGACAGCGGGGCTACACCTTC. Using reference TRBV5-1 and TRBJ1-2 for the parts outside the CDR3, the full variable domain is KAGVTQTPRYLIKTRGQQVTLSCSPISGHRSVSWYQQTPGQGLQFLFEYFSETQRNKGNFPGRFSGRQFSNSRSEMNVSTLELGDSALYLCASSAGQRGYTFGSGTRLTVV.

CDR3 in DNA: TGTGCCTGGAGTGTGGGACAGGGACATCAGCCCCAGCATTTT. Its translation is CAWSVGQGHQPQHF. The J gene is TRBJ1-5, the V gene TRBV30, with 9 bases matching TRBD1. This CDR3 comprises 14 residues. Trimming took 0 bases from V and 5 from J; bases not matched to a gene: 2. The germline V gene encodes CDR1 GTSNPN and CDR2 SVGIG (reference sequence).

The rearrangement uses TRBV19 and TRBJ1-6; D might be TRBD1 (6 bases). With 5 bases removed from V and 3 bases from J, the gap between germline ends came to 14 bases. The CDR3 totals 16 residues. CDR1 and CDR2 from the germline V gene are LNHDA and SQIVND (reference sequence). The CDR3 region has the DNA TGTGCCAGTAGTCCGCGGACAGATTACTATAATTCACCCCTCCACTTT. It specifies CASSPRTDYYNSPLHF.

CDR3 in DNA: TGTGCCAGCAGCCGAGACAGGGATGAAAGTGAAAAACTGTTTTTT. It translates to CASSRDRDESEKLFF. The rearrangement joins TRBV5-4 to TRBJ1-4; 7 nucleotides match TRBD1. The V gene end was trimmed by 4 bases and the J gene end by 7 bases; junction bases not matched to a gene: 10. Per the germline V gene, CDR1 is SGHNT and CDR2 is YYREEE (reference sequence). The CDR3 consists of 15 residues.

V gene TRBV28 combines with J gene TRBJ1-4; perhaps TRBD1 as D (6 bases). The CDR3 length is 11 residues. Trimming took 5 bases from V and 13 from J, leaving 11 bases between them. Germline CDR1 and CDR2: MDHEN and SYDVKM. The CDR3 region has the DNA TGTGCCAGCAGTGGCAGGGGAACACTGTTTTTT. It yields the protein CASSGRGTLFF.

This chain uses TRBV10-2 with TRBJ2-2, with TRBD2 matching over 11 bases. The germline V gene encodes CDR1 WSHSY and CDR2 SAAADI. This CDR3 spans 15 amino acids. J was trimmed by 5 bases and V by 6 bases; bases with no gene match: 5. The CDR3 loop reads CASRDSGRETGELFF. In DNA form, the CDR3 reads TGCGCCAGCAGAGATAGCGGGAGGGAGACCGGGGAGCTGTTTTTT.

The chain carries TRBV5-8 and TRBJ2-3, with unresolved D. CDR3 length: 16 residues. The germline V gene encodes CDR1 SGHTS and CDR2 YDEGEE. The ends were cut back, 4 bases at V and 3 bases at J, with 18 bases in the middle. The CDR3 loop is CASSPRLASFTDTQYF. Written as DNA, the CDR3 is TGTGCCAGCAGCCCCCGACTTGCTAGTTTTACAGATACGCAGTATTTT.

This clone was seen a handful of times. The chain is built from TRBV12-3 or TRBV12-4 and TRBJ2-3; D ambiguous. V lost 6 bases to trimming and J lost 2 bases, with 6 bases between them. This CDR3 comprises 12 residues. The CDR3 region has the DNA TGTGCCAGCAGCCGTATCACAGATACGCAGTATTTT. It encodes CASSRITDTQYF.

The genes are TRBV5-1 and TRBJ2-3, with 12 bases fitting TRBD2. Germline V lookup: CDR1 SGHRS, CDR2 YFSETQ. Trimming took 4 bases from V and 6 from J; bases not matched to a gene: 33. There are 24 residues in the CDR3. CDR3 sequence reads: CASSPFGPQPSSGRAPPPLDTQYF. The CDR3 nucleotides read TGCGCCAGCAGCCCTTTCGGACCGCAGCCCTCTAGCGGGAGGGCCCCTCCTCCTTTGGATACGCAGTATTTT. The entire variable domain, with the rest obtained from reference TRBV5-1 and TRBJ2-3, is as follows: KAGVTQTPRYLIKTRGQQVTLSCSPISGHRSVSWYQQTPGQGLQFLFEYFSETQRNKGNFPGRFSGRQFSNSRSEMNVSTLELGDSALYLCASSPFGPQPSSGRAPPPLDTQYFGPGTRLTVL.

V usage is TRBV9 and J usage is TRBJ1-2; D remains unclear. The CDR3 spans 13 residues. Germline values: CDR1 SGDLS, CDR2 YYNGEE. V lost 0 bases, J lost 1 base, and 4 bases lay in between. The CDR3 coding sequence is TGTGCCAGCAGCGTAGGTATTAACTATGGCTACACCTTC. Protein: CASSVGINYGYTF.

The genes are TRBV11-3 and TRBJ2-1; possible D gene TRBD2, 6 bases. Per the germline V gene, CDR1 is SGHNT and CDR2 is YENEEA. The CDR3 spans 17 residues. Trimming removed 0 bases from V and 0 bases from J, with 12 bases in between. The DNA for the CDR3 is TGTGCCAGCAGCTTAGATCTTCGGGGAGGCTCCTACAATGAGCAGTTCTTC. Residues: CASSLDLRGGSYNEQFF.